A selection of T cell receptor beta chains follows, all from one sample in a study of cytotoxic CD8 clonotypes in ibrutinib-treated CLL. The assay was immunoSEQ multiplex PCR, and TCRdb's table has in-frame clones only and misses some. Of approximately 100,000 clones in the sample, 50% to 65% are singletons; the top ten hold more than 35%. The starting material was PBMCs, obtained after 24 months of ibrutinib treatment. The receptors stem from a human donor with chronic lymphocytic leukemia. Both conserved end residues are part of each CDR3. The D gene is left open where the match is weak. A row's size may be missing; if present it is once, few, many or a size class.

CASSQDSEGYTF | TGTGCCAGCAGCCAAGATTCAGAAGGCTACACCTTC | many | TRBV7-8 | 12 | TRBJ1-2 | .
CAGVDRVHEQYF | TGTGCCGGGGTCGACAGGGTCCACGAGCAGTACTTC | . | TRBV30 | 12 | TRBJ2-7 | TRBD1
CASSPFGESNQPQHF | TGTGCCAGCAGCCCCTTTGGTGAGAGCAATCAGCCCCAGCATTTT | . | TRBV5-5 | 15 | TRBJ1-5 | .
CASSRAGASYEQYF | TGTGCCAGCTCACGAGCAGGGGCCTCCTACGAGCAGTACTTC | few | TRBV18 | 14 | TRBJ2-7 | .
CSVVDRGLDEQYF | TGCAGCGTTGTTGACAGGGGGCTCGACGAGCAGTACTTC | . | TRBV29-1 | 13 | TRBJ2-7 | TRBD1
CASSPGGDHGYTF | TGTGCCAGCAGCCCCGGGGGGGATCATGGCTACACCTTC | . | TRBV11-3 | 13 | TRBJ1-2 | .
CASSLGQGRQPQHF | TGTGCCAGCAGTTTGGGTCAGGGGAGACAGCCCCAGCATTTT | . | TRBV28 | 14 | TRBJ1-5 | .
CASTHPQGRSPLHF | TGTGCCAGCACCCACCCCCAGGGTAGGTCACCCCTCCACTTT | . | TRBV7-2 | 14 | TRBJ1-6 | .
CASSLGGNSYEQYF | TGTGCCAGCAGTCTAGGGGGTAACTCCTACGAGCAGTACTTC | . | TRBV7-2 | 14 | TRBJ2-7 | .
CASSLAAMQGGTDGYTF | TGTGCCAGCAGCTTAGCGGCTATGCAGGGGGGCACCGATGGCTACACCTTC | . | TRBV7-8 | 17 | TRBJ1-2 | TRBD1
CASSLGGSGNTIYF | TGTGCCAGCAGCTTAGGAGGGAGTGGAAACACCATATATTTT | . | TRBV7-9 | 14 | TRBJ1-3 | .
CASTPAPGQSYEQYF | TGTGCCAGCACCCCCGCCCCGGGACAATCCTACGAGCAGTACTTC | . | TRBV6-1 | 15 | TRBJ2-7 | .
CTSSRPQNSGGAYPGELFF | TGCACCAGCAGCCGCCCTCAAAATAGCGGGGGGGCTTATCCCGGGGAGCTGTTTTTT | . | TRBV1 | 19 | TRBJ2-2 | .
CASSVTINSPLHF | TGTGCCAGCAGCGTAACGATCAATTCACCCCTCCACTTT | . | TRBV9 | 13 | TRBJ1-6 | .
CASSSVAEETQYF | TGCGCCAGCAGCTCGGTAGCGGAGGAGACCCAGTACTTC | few | TRBV5-1 | 13 | TRBJ2-5 | .
CASSEGLADSTDTQYF | TGTGCCAGCAGCGAGGGACTAGCGGATAGCACAGATACGCAGTATTTT | . | TRBV9 | 16 | TRBJ2-3 | TRBD2
CATNPGQGGYGYTF | TGTGCCACTAATCCGGGACAGGGTGGATATGGCTACACCTTC | few | TRBV19 | 14 | TRBJ1-2 | TRBD1
CASSLGADGPYSYEQYF | TGCGCCAGCAGCTTGGGGGCTGACGGCCCCTACTCCTACGAGCAGTACTTC | . | TRBV5-1 | 17 | TRBJ2-7 | .
CASSGGGGGMSPLHF | TGTGCCAGCAGCGGCGGCGGGGGGGGTATGTCACCCCTCCACTTT | many | TRBV7-8 | 15 | TRBJ1-6 | .
CASSYDRINSPLHF | TGCGCCAGCAGCTATGACAGAATTAATTCACCCCTCCACTTT | . | TRBV5-1 | 14 | TRBJ1-6 | .
CASGRTDLDSYGYTF | TGTGCCAGTGGAAGGACGGACCTTGATTCGTATGGCTACACCTTC | . | TRBV19 | 15 | TRBJ1-2 | .
CASSLVGPRGELFF | TGCGCCAGCAGTCTGGTGGGGCCAAGAGGGGAGCTGTTTTTT | few | TRBV5-1 | 14 | TRBJ2-2 | .
CASSGDRPTYEQYF | TGTGCCAGCAGTGGGGACCGCCCGACCTACGAGCAGTACTTC | . | TRBV2 | 14 | TRBJ2-7 | .
CASFGLMNTEAFF | TGTGCCAGCTTTGGACTCATGAACACTGAAGCTTTCTTT | . | TRBV6-6 | 13 | TRBJ1-1 | .
CSVVPRTGQETQYF | TGCAGCGTAGTTCCGCGGACAGGCCAAGAGACCCAGTACTTC | . | TRBV29-1 | 14 | TRBJ2-5 | TRBD1
CASSLNHESTIYF | TGCGCCAGCAGCTTAAACCACGAAAGCACCATATATTTT | . | TRBV5-1 | 13 | TRBJ1-3 | .
CASSDGGEAFF | TGCGCCAGCAGTGATGGGGGAGAAGCTTTCTTT | . | TRBV10-1 | 11 | TRBJ1-1 | .
CASSSRGGSETQYF | TGTGCCAGCAGCTCAAGAGGGGGCTCTGAGACCCAGTACTTC | . | TRBV7-2 | 14 | TRBJ2-5 | TRBD1